Presented here are 27 T cell receptor beta chains from one specimen sequenced in a study of patients and donors after allogeneic stem cell transplantation. Each CDR3 protein is one row after TCRdb ran MiXCR on the RT-PCR reads. This table has some 230,000 distinct CDR3 sequences, 14% appearing once. The sequencing sample was made of blood, either unsorted or a sorted T cell fraction (not recorded which). The receptors derive from a human donor who was either an allogeneic HSCT recipient or a stem cell or donor lymphocyte infusion donor (not recorded which). It is not recorded whose cells these are; they may come from a transplant donor.

Ten or more counts support this clonotype. The chain couples TRBV6-5 to TRBJ1-2, with 7 nucleotides matching TRBD1. CDR3 size: 16 residues. The germline V gene encodes CDR1 MNHEY and CDR2 SVGAGI. V lost 2 bases to trimming and J lost 3 bases; unmatched junction nucleotides: 9. The chain's CDR3 is CASSYAGQGEDYGYTF. The CDR3 nucleotides read TGTGCCAGCAGTTACGCTGGGCAGGGGGAGGACTATGGCTACACCTTC.

This clonotype was seen at least ten times. V gene TRBV3-1 combines with J gene TRBJ2-7; D is uncertain. The V end lost 0 bases, the J end lost 3 bases, and 9 bases lay between the germline ends. The CDR3 is 14 residues long. Germline V CDR1 and CDR2: LGHDT, YNNKEL (reference sequence). CDR3 nucleotides: TGTGCCAGCAGCCAAGAGGGCCAGAACTACGAGCAGTACTTC. As protein: CASSQEGQNYEQYF.

This clonotype was observed a few times. This rearrangement joins TRBV27 to TRBJ1-2, with 9 bases that match TRBD1. V shed 8 bases and J 1 base; nucleotides not matched to a gene: 8. Germline V gene data show CDR1 as MNHEY and CDR2 as SMNVEV (reference sequence). This CDR3 has 15 amino acids. CDR3 protein: CASGTPGQGNYGYTF. CDR3 nucleotides: TGTGCCAGCGGTACGCCGGGACAGGGTAACTATGGCTACACCTTC.

This clonotype was seen a few times. This rearrangement joins TRBV6-1 to TRBJ2-5, with TRBD1 identical over 10 bases. Germline assignment: CDR1 MNHNS and CDR2 SASEGT. CDR3 size: 17 residues. J was trimmed by 2 bases and V by 3 bases; bases with no gene match: 9. This CDR3 reads CASSDSDRGLWQETQYF. The CDR3 nucleotides are TGTGCCAGCAGTGATAGTGACAGGGGGCTATGGCAAGAGACCCAGTACTTC.

The chain combines TRBV19 with TRBJ1-1; TRBD1 matches at 8 bases. The ends lost 1 base at V and 4 bases at J; junction bases unmatched: 5. The CDR3 consists of 15 residues. Germline assignment: CDR1 LNHDA and CDR2 SQIVND (reference sequence). This chain's CDR3 is CASSIGVTGGTEAFF. CDR3 in DNA: TGTGCCAGTAGTATAGGGGTTACAGGGGGCACTGAAGCTTTCTTT.

Ten or more counts support this clonotype. This sequence joins TRBV12-3 or TRBV12-4 and TRBJ2-1; TRBD2 matches at 13 bases. The CDR3 contains 16 residues. The trim removed 4 bases at V and 7 bases at J, leaving 7 bases unmatched. The CDR3 reads CASSSSGLAGYNEQFF. The CDR3 DNA reads TGTGCCAGCAGTTCCTCGGGACTAGCGGGGTATAATGAGCAGTTCTTC.

This clonotype was found many times. The chain has TRBV4-2 and TRBJ2-5; 9 nucleotides align to TRBD1. V shed 4 bases and J 3 bases; nucleotides not matched to a gene: 6. Germline values: CDR1 LGHNA, CDR2 YNFKEQ. This CDR3 spans 15 amino acids. The CDR3 loop reads CASSPRDRVEETQYF. CDR3 DNA sequence: TGTGCCAGCAGCCCACGGGACAGGGTTGAAGAGACCCAGTACTTC.

The chain has TRBV3-1 and TRBJ2-5; the D call may be TRBD1 or TRBD2 (5 bases each). This CDR3 region has 16 residues. V was clipped by 3 bases and J by 1 base, with 15 bases between them. Germline V gives CDR1 LGHDT, CDR2 YNNKEL (reference sequence). This CDR3 reads CASSHSPGRPQETQYF. CDR3 sequence (DNA): TGTGCCAGCAGCCATTCCCCGGGACGCCCCCAAGAGACCCAGTACTTC.

This clonotype was found a few times. The CDR3 coding sequence is TGTGCCAGCAGCTTGACCGGGACTAGCCGCACCGGGGAGCTGTTTTTT. Translation gives CASSLTGTSRTGELFF. V gene TRBV7-3 combines with J gene TRBJ2-2; 9 bases agree with TRBD2. V shed 3 bases, J shed 4 bases, and the junction held 6 bases outside the gene matches. This CDR3 region has 16 residues. The germline gives CDR1 SGHTA, CDR2 FQGTGA.

In this sample, this clonotype turned up many times. CDR3 DNA: TGTGCCAGCAGCCGGGGGAGAGAAAAACTGTTTTTT. It codes for CASSRGREKLFF. The chain has TRBV12-3 or TRBV12-4 and TRBJ1-4; tentatively, D is TRBD1 (5 bases). The V and J ends lost 6 bases and 8 bases respectively, with 10 bases between them. This CDR3 has 12 residues.

V is TRBV5-1 and J is TRBJ1-1, with 7 bases fitting TRBD1. The CDR3 consists of 15 residues. Germline V CDR1 and CDR2: SGHRS, YFSETQ. Trimming took 2 bases from V and 0 from J; bases not matched to a gene: 4. The CDR3 sequence is CASSLSTGMNTEAFF. The DNA for the CDR3 is TGCGCCAGCAGCTTATCGACAGGGATGAACACTGAAGCTTTCTTT. The complete variable domain, with remaining parts taken from reference TRBV5-1 and TRBJ1-1, reads KAGVTQTPRYLIKTRGQQVTLSCSPISGHRSVSWYQQTPGQGLQFLFEYFSETQRNKGNFPGRFSGRQFSNSRSEMNVSTLELGDSALYLCASSLSTGMNTEAFFGQGTRLTVV.

The CDR3 reads CSPQAVGGETQYF. The CDR3 DNA is TGCAGTCCCCAAGCCGTTGGGGGAGAGACCCAGTACTTC. V is TRBV20-1 and J is TRBJ2-5; D possibly matches TRBD1 or TRBD2 (5 bases each). Looked up from germline, CDR1 is DFQATT and CDR2 is SNEGSKA (reference sequence). Trimming cost V 8 bases and J 4 bases, with 17 bases left between them. CDR3 length equals 13 residues.

This clonotype was detected ten times or more. The rearrangement joins TRBV6-1 to TRBJ2-3, with TRBD1 matching over 7 bases. The V gene's germline CDR1 is MNHNS and CDR2 SASEGT. The V segment lost 6 bases and the J segment 2 bases; nucleotides outside the gene matches: 5. The CDR3 loop spans 14 amino acids. For the CDR3, the DNA is TGTGCCAGCAGGCAACAGGGGCTCACAGATACGCAGTATTTT. Translated: CASRQQGLTDTQYF.

The table lists this clonotype with many counts. This rearrangement joins TRBV20-1 to TRBJ2-1, with 12 bases identical to TRBD2. Trimming took 6 bases from V and 7 from J; bases not matched to a gene: 10. The CDR3 is 15 residues long. Germline V gives CDR1 DFQATT, CDR2 SNEGSKA (reference sequence). For the CDR3, the DNA is TGCAGTGCCGCTAGCGGGAGGGCCGGTTATAATGAGCAGTTCTTC. Encoded protein: CSAASGRAGYNEQFF.

This clonotype was picked up many times. This chain uses TRBV7-2 with TRBJ2-5; TRBD2 matches 9 bases. From germline, CDR1 is SGHTA and CDR2 FQGNSA. The junction had 8 bases not matched to a gene; V was cut back by 5 bases and J by 7 bases. The CDR3 has 14 amino acids. DNA of the CDR3: TGTGCCAGCAGCGCTAGACCGGGACTAGCGACCCAGTACTTC. This translates into CASSARPGLATQYF. Supplemented by reference TRBV7-2 and TRBJ2-5, the full variable domain reads GAGVSQSPSNKVTEKGKDVELRCDPISGHTALYWYRQSLGQGLEFLIYFQGNSAPDKSGLPSDRFSAERTGGSVSTLTIQRTQQEDSAVYLCASSARPGLATQYFGPGTRLLVL.

This clonotype came up many times. The V call is TRBV4-1, the J call TRBJ2-2; possible D gene TRBD1, 6 bases. CDR1 is MGHRA and CDR2 is YSYEKL in the germline V gene. Trimming pared 2 bases from V and 4 bases from J, leaving 14 bases between. The CDR3 length is 16 residues. The CDR3 bases are TGCGCCAGCAGCCAAAACAGGGATTTTTCCACCGGGGAGCTGTTTTTT. Amino acids: CASSQNRDFSTGELFF.

This clonotype was recorded many times. This CDR3 is CASSYFFATSSGREETQYF. CDR3 nucleotides: TGTGCCAGCAGTTATTTCTTTGCCACTAGTAGCGGGAGGGAAGAGACCCAGTACTTC. This chain uses TRBV12-3 or TRBV12-4 with TRBJ2-5; 11 bases are a match to TRBD2. CDR3 length equals 19 residues. V was pared by 4 bases and J by 3 bases, with 16 bases of the junction left unmatched.

Many counts were recorded for this clonotype. The chain carries TRBV7-9 and TRBJ1-3; D is possibly TRBD1 (6 bases). V was shortened by 5 bases and J by 3 bases, with 8 bases between the two germline ends. CDR1 and CDR2 (germline): SEHNR, FQNEAQ (reference sequence). The CDR3 is made up of 13 amino acids. CDR3 bases: TGTGCCAGCAGCACAGGGTTTGGAAACACCATATATTTT. This gives the protein CASSTGFGNTIYF.

This clonotype was counted a few times. The chain recombines TRBV5-1 with TRBJ2-7, with D perhaps TRBD1 or TRBD2 (5 bases each). The CDR3 covers 14 residues. V was cut by 5 bases and J by 2 bases, with 14 bases left in between. The germline V gene encodes CDR1 SGHRS and CDR2 YFSETQ. The CDR3 protein is CASSPTGTAYEQYF. The CDR3 coding sequence is TGCGCCAGCAGTCCGACCGGGACGGCCTACGAGCAGTACTTC.

This chain connects TRBV21-1 to TRBJ2-7. TRBV21-1 is shown as a pseudogene. This CDR3 comprises 16 residues. CDR3 sequence reads: CASSKTQTRSSYEQYF. The CDR3 DNA follows: TGTGCCAGCAGCAAAACCCAGACACGGAGCTCCTACGAGCAGTACTTC.

This clonotype turned up a few times. The chain uses TRBV4-3 and TRBJ1-2, with D tentatively TRBD1 (5 bases). CDR1 is LGHNA and CDR2 is YSLEER in the germline V gene. CDR3 size: 17 residues. V shed 0 bases and J shed 3 bases, with 17 bases lying between them. CDR3 loop: CASSQDLGVGGDYGYTF. The CDR3 DNA follows: TGCGCCAGCAGCCAAGATCTCGGGGTCGGGGGAGACTATGGCTACACCTTC.

The genes are TRBV10-3 and TRBJ2-1, with 7 bases identical to TRBD1. The CDR3 length is 15 residues. V was clipped by 2 bases and J by 8 bases; unmatched bases: 9. From germline, CDR1 is ENHRY and CDR2 SYGVKD. The CDR3 nucleotides read TGTGCCATCAGTGAGGTGAGACAGGGTACCCATGAGCAGTTCTTC. The encoded protein is CAISEVRQGTHEQFF.

This clonotype was found a few times. J is TRBJ2-3 and V is TRBV20-1; 10 bases fit TRBD2. The CDR3 extends over 17 amino acids. J gave up 2 bases and V 3 bases, and 11 bases lay outside the gene matches. CDR1 is DFQATT, CDR2 SNEGSKA, per germline (reference sequence). CDR3 coding DNA: TGCAGTGCTAGGGCCCCAGGACTAGCGGCTTCCACAGATACGCAGTATTTT. Amino acids: CSARAPGLAASTDTQYF.

A word on this clonotype: A much bigger clone sits one base away, suggesting this may be a read error. The chain employs TRBV7-2 and TRBJ2-3; D is uncertain. The J call may not be correct, given that the DNA end is closer to TRBJ1-5. The germline gives CDR1 SGHTA, CDR2 FQGNSA. The CDR3 is 13 residues long. CDR3 nucleotides: TGTGCCAGCAGCTTGATCCTCTCAGATACGCAGCATTTT. Translated, it gives CASSLILSDTQHF.

This clonotype has more than one count but fewer than ten. The genes are TRBV19 and TRBJ2-1, with 8 nucleotides matching TRBD1. J gave up 2 bases and V 8 bases, and 5 bases lay outside the gene matches. From germline, CDR1 is LNHDA and CDR2 SQIVND (reference sequence). The CDR3 is 14 residues long. The CDR3 sequence: CASSRDRTYNEQFF. CDR3 bases: TGTGCCAGTTCGCGGGACAGGACCTACAATGAGCAGTTCTTC.

In its sample, this clonotype was seen many times. J is TRBJ2-7 and V is TRBV30; 10 bases agree with TRBD2. Germline values: CDR1 GTSNPN, CDR2 SVGIG (reference sequence). V lost 1 base to trimming and J lost 2 bases; unmatched junction nucleotides: 2. This CDR3 contains 14 residues. Here the CDR3 reads CAWSGGTSAYEQYF. As DNA, the CDR3 is TGTGCCTGGAGTGGGGGGACTAGCGCCTACGAGCAGTACTTC.

J is TRBJ2-5 and V is TRBV11-2; 8 bases map to TRBD1. Germline V gives CDR1 SGHAT, CDR2 FQNNGV. V was pared by 1 base and J by 5 bases, with 3 bases of the junction left unmatched. The CDR3 is made up of 14 amino acids. CDR3 region: CASSLARTGETQYF. Written as DNA, the CDR3 is TGTGCCAGCAGCTTAGCCCGGACAGGGGAGACCCAGTACTTC.